The 9 T cell receptor beta chains listed next were all sequenced from one sample in a study of beta chain features in type 1 diabetes. The authors reverse transcribed all of the isolated RNA, so sequencing captured expressed TCRB transcripts. Clones were sequenced by immunoSEQ multiplex PCR, and TCRdb holds only the in-frame ones, with some missing. Of 250,000 to 300,000 clones listed, around an eighth are singletons. No antigen has been identified for these receptors. General observations from the study: TCRB CDR3 length was moderately but significantly reduced in all four CD4+ subsets of Type 1 diabetes patients.

Sequencing was carried out using naive CD4+ T cells from blood. All receptors derive from a man aged 25-40 years with type 1 diabetes.

The chain carries TRBV9 and TRBJ2-7; TRBD2 agrees at 8 bases. Unmatched junction bases numbered 8, after V lost 1 base and J lost 2 bases. From germline, CDR1 is SGDLS and CDR2 YYNGEE. The CDR3 loop spans 16 amino acids. The CDR3 bases are TGTGCCAGCAGCGTATCTCCCGGTAGCGGGGCCTACGAGCAGTACTTC. Its translation: CASSVSPGSGAYEQYF.

The CDR3 sequence: CASSVTVLGTQYF. DNA of the CDR3: TGTGCCAGCAGCGTAACCGTCCTCGGGACCCAGTACTTC. This chain connects TRBV9 to TRBJ2-5; unclear D gene. The V and J ends lost 1 base and 7 bases respectively, with 11 bases between them. The germline CDR1 and CDR2 sequences are SGDLS and YYNGEE. The CDR3 has 13 residues.

The rearrangement uses TRBV7-2 and TRBJ2-1; 12 bases match TRBD2. Germline CDR1 SGHTA, CDR2 FQGNSA. V shed 1 base, J shed 12 bases, and the junction held 7 bases outside the gene matches. The CDR3 is made up of 15 amino acids. Here the CDR3 DNA reads TGTGCCAGCAGCTTAGATTCTAGCGGGAGGGCCAGGCAGTTCTTC. It specifies CASSLDSSGRARQFF.

The chain uses TRBV10-3 and TRBJ1-2; no reliable D call. Looked up from germline, CDR1 is ENHRY and CDR2 is SYGVKD. V was cut by 4 bases and J by 8 bases, with 20 bases left in between. This CDR3 has 15 residues. CDR3 sequence: CAISGSGSRVEGYTF. CDR3 sequence (DNA): TGTGCCATCAGTGGATCGGGGTCCCGGGTCGAGGGCTACACCTTC.

This sequence joins TRBV7-2 and TRBJ2-7; perhaps TRBD1 as D (6 bases). The CDR3 has 15 residues. Germline V gives CDR1 SGHTA, CDR2 FQGNSA. The V end was cut by 5 bases, the J end by 1 base, with 15 bases between. CDR3 sequence: CASSPKVDRSYEQYF. As DNA, the CDR3 is TGTGCCAGCAGCCCCAAAGTGGACAGATCCTACGAGCAGTACTTC.

V usage is TRBV5-1 and J usage is TRBJ2-5; the D gene is possibly TRBD2 (5 bases). Germline CDR1 SGHRS, CDR2 YFSETQ. This CDR3 is built from 15 residues. V was clipped by 3 bases and J by 3 bases, with 15 bases between them. The CDR3 region is CASSSVGYGEETQYF. Here the CDR3 DNA reads TGCGCCAGCAGCTCGGTGGGGTACGGGGAAGAGACCCAGTACTTC.

This sequence joins TRBV15 and TRBJ1-1; D may be TRBD1 (5 bases). Germline CDR1 reads LNHNV; CDR2 reads YYDKDF (reference sequence). CDR3 length: 15 amino acids. V lost 3 bases to trimming and J lost 5 bases, with 16 bases between them. The CDR3 DNA reads TGTGCCACCAGCAGCGAAAAACTGGGGGGGACTGAAGCTTTCTTT. Its translation is CATSSEKLGGTEAFF. Full variable domain (outside the CDR3, taken from reference TRBV15 and TRBJ1-1): DAMVIQNPRYQVTQFGKPVTLSCSQTLNHNVMYWYQQKSSQAPKLLFHYYDKDFNNEADTPDNFQSRRPNTSFCFLDIRSPGLGDTAMYLCATSSEKLGGTEAFFGQGTRLTVV.

In its sample, this clone was seen a few times. The CDR3 DNA follows: TGTGCCAGCAGCCAAGATCAGGGGGTAGGCTATGGCTACACCTTC. This translates into CASSQDQGVGYGYTF. The chain combines TRBV4-2 with TRBJ1-2; 7 positions match TRBD1. Losses at the gene ends were 0 bases for V and 4 bases for J; bases not matched to a gene: 5. Germline lookup yields CDR1 LGHNA and CDR2 YNFKEQ. The CDR3 extends over 15 amino acids.

This chain uses TRBV7-9 with TRBJ1-1; the match to TRBD1 covers 10 bases. The CDR3 spans 13 residues. With 6 bases clipped from V and 7 bases from J, the junction kept 5 bases outside the gene matches. CDR1 is SEHNR, CDR2 FQNEAQ, per germline (reference sequence). This CDR3 is CASSRQGAGEAFF. As DNA, the CDR3 is TGTGCCAGCAGTCGACAGGGGGCTGGTGAAGCTTTCTTT.